This paragraph covers one TCR beta chain sequence. Its antigen target is currently unknown. No base quality information exists; no much larger clone differs at one position. This sample is part of a study of control samples from healthy donors and cancer patients (dated by TCRdb to the early 2020s). Based on the germline V gene (reference sequence), the CDR1 and CDR2 sequences are MNHEY and SMNVEV. Counted from cysteine to phenylalanine, this CDR3 has 17 amino acids. This entry keeps only the CDR3 DNA: 51 bases, framed from base 1. At the junction V is shortened by 7 bases and J by 4 bases, with 24 bases in between. Libraries came from the immunoSEQ multiplex PCR assay. The immuneACCESS repertoire file appears here via TCRdb, limited to in-frame rearrangements. These files lack a portion of the clones; in checked studies, under half of the deficit traces to unresolved V genes, and the cause of the others is not known. Counted in this sample were approximately 40,000 clones; approximately 90% of them appeared once. The ten largest clones capture approximately 3.9% of the sample.

This chain is built from TRBV27 and TRBJ2-3; possibly the D gene is TRBD2, per 6 matching bases. The specimen sequenced was blood. The receptor comes from a woman aged 50 to 60 in good health. The CDR3 has the sequence CASKPAGFTAYADTQYF. The sequence in DNA is TGTGCCAGCAAACCTGCGGGGTTCACCGCTTACGCAGATACGCAGTATTTT.